What follows are 23 T cell receptor beta chains derived from one specimen sequenced in a study of response to subunit inactivated influenza vaccine. Each CDR3 protein is one row after TCRdb ran MiXCR on the RT-PCR reads. Counted here are fewer than 600,000 distinct CDR3 sequences, around 7.9% occurring once; the ten biggest clones make up over 10%. The specimen comprised PBMCs from blood, sampled less than 30 months after vaccination. These receptors were obtained from a man in his fifties or sixties who received an inactivated influenza vaccine.

This clonotype was detected only a few times. The chain links TRBV5-1 to TRBJ2-1; TRBD2 agrees at 7 bases. The CDR3 is made up of 16 amino acids. Germline CDR1 is SGHRS and CDR2 is YFSETQ. V was pared by 0 bases and J by 2 bases, with 5 bases of the junction left unmatched. The DNA for the CDR3 is TGCGCCAGCAGCTTGGCTGGGGGGGTTACCTACAATGAGCAGTTCTTC. This encodes CASSLAGGVTYNEQFF.

The chain is built from TRBV2 and TRBJ1-4, with D unresolved. The V end lost 4 bases, the J end lost 12 bases, and 15 bases lay between the germline ends. The V gene's germline CDR1 is SNHLY and CDR2 FYNNEI. This CDR3 has 13 amino acids. Written as DNA, the CDR3 is TGTGCCAGCAGTGTCGGGCAGATGTTGGAACTGTTTTTT. Its protein product is CASSVGQMLELFF.

At least ten counts were recorded for this clonotype. V is TRBV28 and J is TRBJ1-5, with a tentative D call TRBD1 (5 bases). The CDR3 contains 12 residues. V lost 5 bases, J lost 7 bases, and 9 bases lay in between. Germline V CDR1 and CDR2: MDHEN, SYDVKM. The CDR3 reads CASSRGAQPQHF. CDR3 nucleotide sequence: TGTGCCAGCAGTCGAGGGGCCCAGCCCCAGCATTTT. The variable domain in full, completed from reference TRBV28 and TRBJ1-5, reads DVKVTQSSRYLVKRTGEKVFLECVQDMDHENMFWYRQDPGLGLRLIYFSYDVKMKEKGDIPEGYSVSREKKERFSLILESASTNQTSMYLCASSRGAQPQHFGDGTRLSIL.

CDR3 loop: CASGDRLEQYF. In DNA, the CDR3 is TGTGCCAGCGGGGACAGGCTGGAGCAGTACTTC. The rearrangement uses TRBV12-3 or TRBV12-4 and TRBJ2-7, with 8 nucleotides matching TRBD1. Germline trimming cut 8 bases from V and 7 bases from J; bases unmatched to any gene: 4. CDR3 length: 11 residues.

This clonotype was recorded many times. The rearrangement links TRBV7-6 to TRBJ1-1; TRBD1 agrees at 7 bases. Losses at the gene ends were 4 bases for V and 1 base for J; bases not matched to a gene: 6. The germline CDR1 and CDR2 sequences are SGHVS and FNYEAQ. The CDR3 runs 15 residues. The CDR3, as DNA: TGTGCCAGCAGCTCTCGGACAGGTCGGAACACTGAAGCTTTCTTT. Amino acids: CASSSRTGRNTEAFF.

This clonotype was detected only a few times. The rearrangement links TRBV28 to TRBJ2-1; 7 nucleotides line up with TRBD2. With V trimmed by 3 bases and J by 8 bases, 10 bases remained unmatched. The CDR3 sequence is 15 residues long. Germline V gives CDR1 MDHEN, CDR2 SYDVKM. CDR3 protein: CASSFPVGREYEQFF. The CDR3 DNA reads TGTGCCAGCAGTTTCCCCGTAGGGCGGGAGTATGAGCAGTTCTTC.

This clonotype was counted only a few times. This chain links TRBV30 with TRBJ2-1, with D possibly being TRBD1 (5 bases). Germline lookup yields CDR1 GTSNPN and CDR2 SVGIG (reference sequence). Trimming pared 3 bases from V and 3 bases from J, leaving 15 bases between. The CDR3 is made up of 15 amino acids. CDR3 sequence: CAWRRRGLYYNEQFF. As DNA, the CDR3 is TGTGCCTGGAGAAGAAGGGGCCTATACTACAATGAGCAGTTCTTC.

V is TRBV5-1 and J is TRBJ2-7, with 11 bases fitting TRBD1. The germline V gene encodes CDR1 SGHRS and CDR2 YFSETQ. The CDR3 consists of 14 residues. Germline trimming cut 8 bases from V and 3 bases from J; bases unmatched to any gene: 7. CDR3 in amino acids: CASRTGGTIYEQYF. DNA for the CDR3: TGCGCCAGTAGGACAGGGGGCACTATCTACGAGCAGTACTTC.

This clonotype showed up many times. V is TRBV12-3 or TRBV12-4 and J is TRBJ2-2, with 8 bases that match TRBD1. The junction had 9 bases not matched to a gene; V was cut back by 6 bases and J by 6 bases. The CDR3 extends over 15 amino acids. The CDR3 here is CASRGSTGVAGELFF. The CDR3 DNA reads TGTGCCAGCAGGGGGTCGACAGGGGTGGCCGGGGAGCTGTTTTTT.

CDR3 sequence (DNA): TGCAGTGCTGCGGACGGGGCAGATACGCAGTATTTT. It translates to CSAADGADTQYF. This chain joins TRBV20-1 and TRBJ2-3; possible D gene TRBD2, 5 bases. V was clipped by 5 bases and J by 4 bases, with 10 bases between them. The CDR3 has 12 amino acids. Looked up from germline, CDR1 is DFQATT and CDR2 is SNEGSKA (reference sequence).

This clonotype has more than one count but fewer than ten. The chain has TRBV7-9 and TRBJ1-5; no reliable D call. The CDR3 totals 16 residues. From germline, CDR1 is SEHNR and CDR2 FQNEAQ (reference sequence). V gave up 6 bases and J gave up 4 bases, with 19 bases separating them. This chain's CDR3 is CASSKQTGVGNQPQHF. The CDR3 bases are TGTGCCAGCAGTAAGCAGACCGGGGTAGGAAATCAGCCCCAGCATTTT.

The chain combines TRBV7-2 with TRBJ1-2, with D uncertain. The V end lost 5 bases, the J end lost 5 bases, and 6 bases lay between the germline ends. The germline gives CDR1 SGHTA, CDR2 FQGNSA. CDR3 length: 11 residues. Here the CDR3 DNA reads TGTGCCAGCAGCCCCCAATATGGCTACACCTTC. It specifies CASSPQYGYTF.

The table lists this clonotype with many counts. V and J are TRBV20-1 and TRBJ1-1; tentative D call: TRBD1 (5 bases). V was shortened by 6 bases and J by 3 bases, with 14 bases between the two germline ends. The CDR3 covers 13 residues. Looked up from germline, CDR1 is DFQATT and CDR2 is SNEGSKA (reference sequence). CDR3 sequence reads: CSAPGLSDTEAFF. Written as DNA, the CDR3 is TGCAGTGCCCCGGGACTTTCCGACACTGAAGCTTTCTTT.

The chain combines TRBV6-1 with TRBJ2-7; 7 nucleotides line up with TRBD2. This CDR3 spans 13 amino acids. Per the germline V gene, CDR1 is MNHNS and CDR2 is SASEGT. With 8 bases clipped from V and 2 bases from J, the junction kept 6 bases outside the gene matches. The DNA for the CDR3 is TGTGCCAGCCACCCCGGGAGGCCCTACGAGCAGTACTTC. As protein: CASHPGRPYEQYF.

The V call is TRBV5-1, the J call TRBJ2-5; tentatively, D is TRBD1 (5 bases). V gave up 4 bases and J gave up 7 bases, with 14 bases separating them. The length of the CDR3 is 13 residues. The germline V gene has CDR1 SGHRS and CDR2 YFSETQ. The CDR3 spells CASSPRADGTQYF. As DNA, the CDR3 is TGCGCCAGCAGCCCCAGGGCCGACGGGACCCAGTACTTC.

This clonotype was counted only a few times. V and J are TRBV18 and TRBJ1-3, with D unclear. This CDR3 has 12 amino acids. Germline-derived CDR1 and CDR2 are KGHSH and LQKENI. V lost 3 bases and J 4 bases, leaving 4 bases between the germline ends. For the CDR3, the DNA is TGTGCCAGCTCACCTCAGGGAAACACCATATATTTT. This sequence encodes CASSPQGNTIYF.

This chain links TRBV7-2 with TRBJ2-2; TRBD2 might be the D (6 bases). Deletions cut 5 bases from V and 5 bases from J, with 18 bases between. CDR1 SGHTA and CDR2 FQGNSA come from the germline V gene. The CDR3 is 16 residues long. The chain's CDR3 is CASSLNSGGMTGELFF. The CDR3 DNA is TGTGCCAGCAGCCTCAATTCCGGCGGGATGACCGGGGAGCTGTTTTTT.

This clonotype was recorded many times. The chain employs TRBV4-2 and TRBJ2-7; 9 nucleotides match TRBD1. This CDR3 has 15 amino acids. V lost 3 bases to trimming and J lost 3 bases; unmatched junction nucleotides: 6. Germline values: CDR1 LGHNA, CDR2 YNFKEQ. The CDR3 DNA sequence: TGTGCCAGCAGCCAGGGACAGGGCCCCTACTACGAGCAGTACTTC. This translates into CASSQGQGPYYEQYF.

This clonotype showed up many times. The chain recombines TRBV15 with TRBJ2-1; 10 bases map to TRBD2. The CDR3 is 17 amino acids. Germline V lookup: CDR1 LNHNV, CDR2 YYDKDF (reference sequence). Unmatched junction bases numbered 13, after V lost 4 bases and J lost 7 bases. The DNA for the CDR3 is TGTGCCACCAGCACCCCAAAGGAGCGGGGGGGCCGTAATGAGCAGTTCTTC. Translated: CATSTPKERGGRNEQFF.

At least ten counts were recorded for this clonotype. The rearrangement links TRBV7-2 to TRBJ2-3; the match to TRBD1 covers 11 bases. This CDR3 is 18 amino acids long. Germline lookup yields CDR1 SGHTA and CDR2 FQGNSA. Trimming removed 1 base from V and 5 bases from J; junction bases left unmatched: 11. In DNA, the CDR3 is TGTGCCAGCAGCTTAGTGCCGGTAGGACAGGGGGCGAAAGATACGCAGTATTTT. This translates into CASSLVPVGQGAKDTQYF.

The chain recombines TRBV7-6 with TRBJ2-3, with TRBD1 matching 7 bases. The V segment lost 5 bases and the J segment 3 bases; nucleotides outside the gene matches: 8. The CDR3 is 15 amino acids. The V gene's germline CDR1 is SGHVS and CDR2 FNYEAQ. In nucleotides, the CDR3 is TGTGCCAGCAGCCCAACAGGGGCTAATACAGATACGCAGTATTTT. Its protein is CASSPTGANTDTQYF.

The chain joins TRBV7-9 to TRBJ1-1; no reliable D call. CDR3 size: 13 residues. The ends were cut back, 1 base at V and 5 bases at J, with 8 bases in the middle. Germline assignment: CDR1 SEHNR and CDR2 FQNEAQ (reference sequence). As DNA, the CDR3 is TGTGCCAGCAGCTTAGTCGAAATTACTGAAGCTTTCTTT. Its protein is CASSLVEITEAFF.

This clonotype was found once. The CDR3 protein is CASSKARDRVDGGYTF. The CDR3 bases are TGTGCCAGCAGCAAAGCGCGGGACAGGGTAGATGGGGGCTACACCTTC. This chain links TRBV21-1 with TRBJ1-2; the D call TRBD1 from the table was never checked on the DNA. TRBV21-1 is tagged as a pseudogene. The CDR3 covers 16 residues.